This T cell receptor (beta chain) was retrieved from a study of Ad26.COV2.S vaccination and SARS-CoV-2 variants. General study points: Placebo recipients had lower spike-specific TCR breadth than vaccine recipients. Researchers cautioned that TCR breadth and depth analyses may have underestimated total T cell responses.

As concerns this clone: Its specificity is unknown.

The V gene lost 6 bases and the J gene lost 6 bases, with 9 bases spanning the gap. The CDR3 has 11 residues. Germline assignment: CDR1 DFQATT and CDR2 SNEGSKA (reference sequence). Clones were read by immunoSEQ multiplex PCR, and TCRdb kept only the in-frame ones, dropping some. The table shows 180,000 or so clones, with around nine tenths occurring only once. The source of this sequence is a human donor who had recovered from COVID-19. V is TRBV20-1 and J is TRBJ2-4; D gene unclear. The specimen comprised peripheral blood, sampled after recovery from COVID-19. The CDR3 region has the DNA TGCAGTGCGCTATCGCTAAACATTCAGTACTTC. Translating gives CSALSLNIQYF.